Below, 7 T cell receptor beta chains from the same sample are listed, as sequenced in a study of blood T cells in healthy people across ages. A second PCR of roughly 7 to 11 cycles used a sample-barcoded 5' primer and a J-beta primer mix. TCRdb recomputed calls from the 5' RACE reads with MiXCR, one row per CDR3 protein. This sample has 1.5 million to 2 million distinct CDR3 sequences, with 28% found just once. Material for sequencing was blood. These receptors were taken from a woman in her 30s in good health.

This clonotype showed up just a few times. CDR3: CSALAGADRGEQFF. DNA for the CDR3: TGCAGTGCTCTAGCGGGGGCCGACCGAGGTGAGCAGTTCTTC. V and J are TRBV20-1 and TRBJ2-1; 10 bases match TRBD2. CDR1 is DFQATT and CDR2 is SNEGSKA in the germline V gene (reference sequence). Unmatched junction bases numbered 10, after V lost 5 bases and J lost 9 bases. The CDR3 is made up of 14 amino acids.

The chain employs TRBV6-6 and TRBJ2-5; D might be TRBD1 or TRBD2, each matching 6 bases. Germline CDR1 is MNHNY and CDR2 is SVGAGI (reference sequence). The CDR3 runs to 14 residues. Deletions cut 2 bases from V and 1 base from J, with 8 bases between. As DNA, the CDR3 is TGTGCCAGCAGTTACAGGGGGGTCCAAGAGACCCAGTACTTC. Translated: CASSYRGVQETQYF.

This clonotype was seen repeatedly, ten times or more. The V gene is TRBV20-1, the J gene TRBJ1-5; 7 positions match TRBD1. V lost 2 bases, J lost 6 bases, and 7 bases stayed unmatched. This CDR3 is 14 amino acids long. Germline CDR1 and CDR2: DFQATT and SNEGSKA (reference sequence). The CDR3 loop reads CSARYTGESQPQHF. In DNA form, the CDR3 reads TGCAGTGCTAGATATACAGGGGAAAGTCAGCCCCAGCATTTT.

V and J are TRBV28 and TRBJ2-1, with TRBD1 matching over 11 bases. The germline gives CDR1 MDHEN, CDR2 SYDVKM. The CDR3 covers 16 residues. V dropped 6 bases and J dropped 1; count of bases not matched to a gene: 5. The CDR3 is CASSLDRGPSYNEQFF. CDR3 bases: TGTGCCAGCAGCTTGGACAGGGGGCCGTCCTACAATGAGCAGTTCTTC.

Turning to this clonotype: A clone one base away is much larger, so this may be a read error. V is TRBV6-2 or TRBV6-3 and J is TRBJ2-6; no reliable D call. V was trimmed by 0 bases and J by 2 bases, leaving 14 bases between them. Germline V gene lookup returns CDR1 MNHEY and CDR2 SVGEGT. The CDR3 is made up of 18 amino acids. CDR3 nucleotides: TGTGCCAGCAGTTACTCCGCCCACGTGACCGCTGGGGCCAACGTCCTGACTTTC. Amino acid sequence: CASSYSAHVTAGANVLTF.

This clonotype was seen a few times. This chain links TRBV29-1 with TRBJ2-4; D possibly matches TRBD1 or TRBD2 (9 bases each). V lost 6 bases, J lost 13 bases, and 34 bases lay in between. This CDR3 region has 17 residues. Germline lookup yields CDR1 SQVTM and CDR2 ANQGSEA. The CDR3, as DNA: TGCAGCGTCCTGGGGACAGGGAGTAGCGGGGGACGGAACAAGCAGTACTTC. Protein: CSVLGTGSSGGRNKQYF.

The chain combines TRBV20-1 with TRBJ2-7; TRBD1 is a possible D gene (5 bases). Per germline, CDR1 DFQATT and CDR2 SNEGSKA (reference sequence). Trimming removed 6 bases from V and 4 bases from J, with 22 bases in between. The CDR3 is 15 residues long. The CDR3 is CSAFNGQKPLYEQYF. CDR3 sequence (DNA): TGCAGTGCCTTCAATGGACAAAAACCCCTTTACGAGCAGTACTTC.